This note documents a single T cell receptor beta chain sequence. Its binding antigen is unknown. This could be a read error, since a much larger clone is one nucleotide away. The record originates from a study of regulatory T cells in long-lasting Graves disease (dated by TCRdb to about 2021). Describing the broader study: To count as having persistent Graves' disease, a patient had to have received antithyroid drug treatment for over 5 years with TSH receptor autoantibodies remaining persistently positive. Patients with persistent Graves' disease were compared with patients with newly diagnosed Graves' disease using TCR sequencing and RNA sequencing of peripheral blood. The study was registered as a clinical trial and conducted in China. A total of about 33 samples underwent TCR sequencing, from 13 patients with persistent Graves' disease and 20 or so patients with newly diagnosed Graves' disease. Persistent Graves' disease patients in the clinical cohort had taken antithyroid drugs for approximately ten years on average. What the work shows at the level of the full study, not this receptor alone: The study examined only peripheral blood because the primary lesion, thyroid tissue, could not be accessed. Only the TCR beta chain was sequenced and analyzed. Persistent patients shared more public clonotypes among themselves (around 3,000) than newly diagnosed patients did (more than 850). TRBV28, TRBJ1-2 and TRBJ2-5 were preferentially used in persistent disease, while TRBV20-1 and TRBJ2-1 were favored in newly diagnosed disease. Persistent Graves' disease patients showed lower TCR Shannon entropy and fewer highly expanded clones than newly diagnosed patients, suggesting clonal expansion. The authors acknowledged the small sample size as a limitation that may reduce accuracy.

In the paper's terms, the time point label means: persistent/refractory GD, antithyroid drugs over 5 years with positive TRAb. For both TCR sequencing and RNA sequencing, RNA was extracted from PBMCs using TRIzol. The diagnosis of Graves' disease was made according to American Thyroid Association guidelines. Patients for the study were recruited at an endocrinology department in Xi'an, China. From each patient, around 9 milliliters of peripheral blood was collected into an EDTA anticoagulant tube. Ficoll Paque Plus density gradient separation was used to isolate PBMCs, and no further T cell sorting was performed. RNA quality was checked with an Agilent 2100 Bioanalyzer and agarose gel, and concentration with a NanoDrop 2000. Cut back by 5 bases and 5 bases, the V and J ends lie 15 bases apart. Including the terminal cysteine and phenylalanine, the CDR3 comprises 14 residues. Kept here is only the CDR3 DNA, which spans 42 bases and is read in frame from base 1. The germline V gene (reference sequence) sets CDR1 to SEHNR and CDR2 to FQNEAQ.

The library was made by multiplex PCR. Data came from an Illumina HiSeq 4000. CDR3 regions were amplified by Arm-PCR with iRepertoire HTBI primers to construct TCR beta libraries. Gel purification was performed on PCR products prior to sequencing. The source study handled its data this way. Across samples, roughly 60 TRBV and roughly 13 TRBJ segments were identified and used for gene usage analysis of CDR3 amino acid clonotypes. Filtered high-quality paired reads were merged into contigs using COPE and FqMerger. Contigs were aligned with BLAST to IMGT TRBV, TRBD and TRBJ reference genes, and CDR3 was defined per IMGT. Any clonotype with a frequency above 0.1% was counted as a highly expanded clone. Shannon entropy was used to measure repertoire diversity, and the Gini coefficient was used to measure V-J evenness. A clonotype was considered public if more than one individual shared it. Through fastp at Q25 and MiXCR, TCRdb rebuilt clones from the public reads, retaining in-frame beta chains. CDR3 protein sequences are deduplicated, and each keeps its most common genes and DNA. The V and J calls were determined by TCRdb, not by the authors. The sample table holds almost 350,000 distinct CDR3 sequences, of which roughly a fifth were seen once. Less than 35% of the sample rests with the top ten.

The V and J genes are TRBV7-9 and TRBJ2-5, with the D gene not confidently named. The sample in question was peripheral blood mononuclear cells (PBMCs), obtained when the disease was refractory, from a patient treated with antithyroid drugs. The sequence was obtained from a female donor with Graves disease. The DNA sequence is as follows: TGTGCCAGCAGCCCCAGTAGTAGCAGGGAGACCCAGTACTTC. This encodes CASSPSSSRETQYF.